The next 17 T cell receptor beta chains were all read from a single sample in a study of CXCR3-negative and CXCR3-positive naive CD8 T cells. Findings and limits, study-wide: CXCR3-expressing naive cells carried TRB CDR3s more hydrophobic than those of CXCR3-negative naive cells.

Their target antigens are unknown. Preparation of TRB cDNA libraries relied on 5' RACE carrying UMI labels. Using the 5' RACE reads, TCRdb records one entry per CDR3 protein without DNA. Its clone listing holds approximately 140,000 distinct CDR3 sequences. The sequencing sample was made of naive CXCR3+ CD8+ T cells from blood. The sample's subset: CD45RO-CCR7+CD27+CD95- naive CD8+ T cells expressing CXCR3 (TNR3+). Source of these receptors: a human donor in good health. Some clones in this sample may be carry-over from other donors' samples.

The chain employs TRBV6-6 and TRBJ2-7. The CDR3 length is 16 residues. CDR1 is MNHNY, CDR2 SVGAGI, per germline (reference sequence). This CDR3 reads CASSYFFRRRSYEQYF.

This rearrangement joins TRBV27 to TRBJ1-1; there is no DNA to check the TCRdb D call of TRBD1. Per germline, CDR1 MNHEY and CDR2 SMNVEV (reference sequence). CDR3 size: 14 residues. Here the CDR3 reads CASRTGAGNTEAFF.

This chain links TRBV12-3 or TRBV12-4 with TRBJ2-2; TCRdb designates TRBD1, a call that cannot be tested without DNA. The CDR3 has 14 residues. This CDR3 is CASNGQGWSGELFF.

The chain is built from TRBV5-6 and TRBJ2-1; TCRdb returns TRBD1, unconfirmable since there is no DNA. The germline V gene has CDR1 SGHDT and CDR2 YYEEEE. CDR3 size: 16 residues. CDR3 in amino acids: CASSLHGAATYNEQFF. Filled out from reference TRBV5-6 and TRBJ2-1, the complete variable domain reads DAGVTQSPTHLIKTRGQQVTLRCSPKSGHDTVSWYQQALGQGPQFIFQYYEEEERQRGNFPDRFSGHQFPNYSSELNVNALLLGDSALYLCASSLHGAATYNEQFFGPGTRLTVL.

The chain is built from TRBV5-1 and TRBJ2-7; TCRdb's D call of TRBD1 is untestable without DNA. CDR1 is SGHRS, CDR2 YFSETQ, per germline. CDR3 length: 15 residues. CDR3 protein: CASSWAGTDSYEQYF.

V is TRBV6-2 or TRBV6-3 and J is TRBJ2-2. The CDR3 runs to 14 residues. CDR1 is MNHEY and CDR2 is SVGEGT in the germline V gene. This CDR3 reads CASTTDFNTGELFF.

This chain links TRBV23-1 with TRBJ2-1; TCRdb outputs TRBD1, but without DNA this stays unchecked. TRBV23-1 is an ORF; its function is uncertain. This CDR3 comprises 15 residues. CDR3 sequence: CASSPGKISYNEQFF.

The chain is built from TRBV15 and TRBJ2-1. The CDR3 loop spans 13 amino acids. CDR1 and CDR2 (germline): LNHNV, YYDKDF (reference sequence). This chain's CDR3 is CATSRKSDNEQFF.

The CDR3 region is CASTNTSGSSYEQYF. The rearrangement joins TRBV19 to TRBJ2-7; as DNA is missing, the TRBD2 call by TCRdb cannot be tested. Germline V gene lookup returns CDR1 LNHDA and CDR2 SQIVND (reference sequence). The CDR3 covers 15 residues.

This chain joins TRBV5-1 and TRBJ2-7; TCRdb reports TRBD1, a call that lacks DNA to check it against. The length of the CDR3 is 14 residues. Germline lookup yields CDR1 SGHRS and CDR2 YFSETQ. The CDR3 loop is CASSLAGTTYEQYF.

The rearrangement uses TRBV25-1 and TRBJ2-7; the D call from TCRdb, TRBD2, cannot be confirmed without DNA. CDR3 length: 15 residues. Per germline, CDR1 MGHDK and CDR2 SYGVNS. The CDR3 sequence is CASSAWLADSYEQYF.

The V gene is TRBV10-3, the J gene TRBJ2-1; the TRBD2 assignment by TCRdb is unverifiable without DNA. CDR1 is ENHRY and CDR2 is SYGVKD in the germline V gene. The CDR3 length is 14 residues. CDR3 protein: CAISSEGVYNEQFF.

The rearrangement links TRBV5-1 to TRBJ2-7; no DNA is available, so the TRBD2 call from TCRdb remains unchecked. The germline V gene encodes CDR1 SGHRS and CDR2 YFSETQ. The CDR3 is 15 residues long. The CDR3 protein is CASREGSGSTYEQYF.

V gene TRBV7-9 combines with J gene TRBJ1-1; absent DNA, TCRdb's TRBD1 call cannot be checked. This CDR3 spans 15 amino acids. The V gene's germline CDR1 is SEHNR and CDR2 FQNEAQ (reference sequence). CDR3 loop: CASSLPRDRDIEAFF.

The CDR3 spells CASRYTGGDGYTF. The V and J genes are TRBV7-2 and TRBJ1-2; the D gene TCRdb calls, TRBD1, cannot be checked with no DNA. Germline V gene sequence: CDR1 SGHTA, CDR2 FQGNSA. This CDR3 is 13 amino acids long.

This rearrangement joins TRBV29-1 to TRBJ2-1; TCRdb indicates TRBD1, and absent DNA this call remains unverified. This CDR3 has 13 residues. CDR1 is SQVTM and CDR2 is ANQGSEA in the germline V gene. CDR3 residues: CSVDSAGTNEQFF.

The rearrangement joins TRBV5-1 to TRBJ2-3; TCRdb indicates TRBD1, and absent DNA this call remains unverified. Germline V lookup: CDR1 SGHRS, CDR2 YFSETQ. CDR3 size: 16 residues. The CDR3 sequence: CAGSPWTGTNTDTQYF.